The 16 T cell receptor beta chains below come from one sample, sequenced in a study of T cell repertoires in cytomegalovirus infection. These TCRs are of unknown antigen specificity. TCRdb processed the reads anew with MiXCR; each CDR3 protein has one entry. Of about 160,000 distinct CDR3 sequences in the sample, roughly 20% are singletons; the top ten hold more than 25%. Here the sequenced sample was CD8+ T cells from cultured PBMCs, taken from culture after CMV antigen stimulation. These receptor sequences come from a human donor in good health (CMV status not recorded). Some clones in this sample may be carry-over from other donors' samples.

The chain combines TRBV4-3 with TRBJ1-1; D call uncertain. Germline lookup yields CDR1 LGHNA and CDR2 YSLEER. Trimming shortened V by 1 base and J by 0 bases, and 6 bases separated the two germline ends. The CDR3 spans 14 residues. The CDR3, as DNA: TGCGCCAGCAGCCAAGGGTCCATGAACACTGAAGCTTTCTTT. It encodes CASSQGSMNTEAFF.

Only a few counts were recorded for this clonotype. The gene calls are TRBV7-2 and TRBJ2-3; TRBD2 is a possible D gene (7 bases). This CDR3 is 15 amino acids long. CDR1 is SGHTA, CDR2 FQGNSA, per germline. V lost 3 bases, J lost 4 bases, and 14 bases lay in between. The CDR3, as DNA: TGTGCCAGCAGCTTGTCGGGGGGCACTTCAGATACGCAGTATTTT. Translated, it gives CASSLSGGTSDTQYF.

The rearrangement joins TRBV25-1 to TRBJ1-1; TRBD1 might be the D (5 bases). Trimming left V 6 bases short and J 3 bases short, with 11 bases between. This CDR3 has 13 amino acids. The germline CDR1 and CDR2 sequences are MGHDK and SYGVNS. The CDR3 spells CASSRGGYTEAFF. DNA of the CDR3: TGTGCCAGCAGCCGGGGGGGGTACACTGAAGCTTTCTTT.

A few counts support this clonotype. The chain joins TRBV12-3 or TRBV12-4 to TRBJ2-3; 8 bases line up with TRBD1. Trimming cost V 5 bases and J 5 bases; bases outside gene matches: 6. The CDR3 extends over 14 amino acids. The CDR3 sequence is CASSPRTGLDTQYF. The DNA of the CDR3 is TGTGCCAGCAGTCCCAGGACAGGGCTAGATACGCAGTATTTT.

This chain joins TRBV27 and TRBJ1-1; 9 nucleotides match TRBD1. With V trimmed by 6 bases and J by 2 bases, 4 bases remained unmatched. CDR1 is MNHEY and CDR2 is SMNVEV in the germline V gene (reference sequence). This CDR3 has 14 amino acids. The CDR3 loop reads CASRPTGGNTEAFF. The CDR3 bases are TGTGCCAGCAGACCCACAGGGGGCAACACTGAAGCTTTCTTT.

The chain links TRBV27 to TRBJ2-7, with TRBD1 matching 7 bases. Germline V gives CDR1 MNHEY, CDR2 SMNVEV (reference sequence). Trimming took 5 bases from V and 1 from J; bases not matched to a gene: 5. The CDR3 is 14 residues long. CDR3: CASSPGDSSYEQYF. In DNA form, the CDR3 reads TGTGCCAGCAGTCCTGGGGACAGTTCCTACGAGCAGTACTTC.

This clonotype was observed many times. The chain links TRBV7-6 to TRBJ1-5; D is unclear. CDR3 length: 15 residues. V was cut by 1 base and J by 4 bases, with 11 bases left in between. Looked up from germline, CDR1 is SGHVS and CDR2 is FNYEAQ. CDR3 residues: CASSLEADPNQPQHF. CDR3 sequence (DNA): TGTGCCAGCAGCTTAGAGGCAGACCCTAATCAGCCCCAGCATTTT.

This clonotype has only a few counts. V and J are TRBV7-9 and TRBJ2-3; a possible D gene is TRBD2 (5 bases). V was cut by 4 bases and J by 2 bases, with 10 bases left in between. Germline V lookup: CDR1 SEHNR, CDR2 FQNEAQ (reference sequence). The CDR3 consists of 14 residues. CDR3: CASSWPGYTDTQYF. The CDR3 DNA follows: TGTGCCAGCAGCTGGCCGGGATACACAGATACGCAGTATTTT.

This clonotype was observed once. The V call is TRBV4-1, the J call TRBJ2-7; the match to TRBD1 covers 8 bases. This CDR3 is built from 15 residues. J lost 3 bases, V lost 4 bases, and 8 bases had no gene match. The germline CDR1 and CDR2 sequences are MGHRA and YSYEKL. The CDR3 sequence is CASSPIYRGSYEQYF. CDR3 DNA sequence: TGCGCCAGCAGCCCAATTTACAGGGGGAGCTACGAGCAGTACTTC.

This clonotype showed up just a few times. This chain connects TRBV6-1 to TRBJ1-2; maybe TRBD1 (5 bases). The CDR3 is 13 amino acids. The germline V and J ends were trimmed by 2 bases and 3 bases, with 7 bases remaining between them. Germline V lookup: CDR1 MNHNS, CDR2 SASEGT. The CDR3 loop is CASSEQGDYGYTF. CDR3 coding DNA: TGTGCCAGCAGTGAACAGGGAGACTATGGCTACACCTTC.

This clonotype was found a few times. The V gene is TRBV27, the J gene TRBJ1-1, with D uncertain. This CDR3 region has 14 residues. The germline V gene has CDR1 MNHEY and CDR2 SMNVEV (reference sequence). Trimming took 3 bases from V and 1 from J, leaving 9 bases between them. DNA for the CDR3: TGTGCCAGCAGTTTGGTTCGACAGAACACTGAAGCTTTCTTT. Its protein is CASSLVRQNTEAFF.

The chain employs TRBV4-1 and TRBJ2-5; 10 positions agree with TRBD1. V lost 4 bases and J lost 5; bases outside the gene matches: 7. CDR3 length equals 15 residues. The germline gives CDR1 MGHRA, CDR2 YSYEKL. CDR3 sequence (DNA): TGCGCCAGCAGCCTGGGACAGGGGATGAGGGAGACCCAGTACTTC. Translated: CASSLGQGMRETQYF.

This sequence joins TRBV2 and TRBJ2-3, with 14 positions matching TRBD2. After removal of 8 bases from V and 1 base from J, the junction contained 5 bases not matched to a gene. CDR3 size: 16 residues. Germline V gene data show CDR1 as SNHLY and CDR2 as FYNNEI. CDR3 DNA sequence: TGTGCCAGCCAGACTAGCGGGGGGGCTGGCACAGATACGCAGTATTTT. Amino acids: CASQTSGGAGTDTQYF.

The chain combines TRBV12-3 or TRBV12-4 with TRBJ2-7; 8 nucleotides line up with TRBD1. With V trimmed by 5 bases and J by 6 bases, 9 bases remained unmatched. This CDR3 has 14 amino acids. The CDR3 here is CASSTNRGRSEQYF. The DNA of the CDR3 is TGTGCCAGCAGTACAAACAGGGGGAGATCCGAGCAGTACTTC.

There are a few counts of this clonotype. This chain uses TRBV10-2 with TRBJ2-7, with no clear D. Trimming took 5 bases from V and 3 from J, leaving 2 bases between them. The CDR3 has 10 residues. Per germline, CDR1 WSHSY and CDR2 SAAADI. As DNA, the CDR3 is TGCGCCAGCAGTTACTACGAGCAGTACTTC. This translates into CASSYYEQYF.

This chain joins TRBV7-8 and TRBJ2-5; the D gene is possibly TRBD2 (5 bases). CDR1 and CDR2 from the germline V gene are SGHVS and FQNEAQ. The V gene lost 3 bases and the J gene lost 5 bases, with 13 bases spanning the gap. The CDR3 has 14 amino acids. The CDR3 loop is CASSLSGFAETQYF. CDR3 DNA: TGTGCCAGCAGCTTGAGCGGCTTTGCGGAGACCCAGTACTTC.